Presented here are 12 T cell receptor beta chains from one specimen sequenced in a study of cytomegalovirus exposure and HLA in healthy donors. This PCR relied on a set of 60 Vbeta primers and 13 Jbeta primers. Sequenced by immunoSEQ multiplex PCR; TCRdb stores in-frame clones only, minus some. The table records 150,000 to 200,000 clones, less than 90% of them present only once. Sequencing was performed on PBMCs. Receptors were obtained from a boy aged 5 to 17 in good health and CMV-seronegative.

The CDR3 bases are TGTGCTAGTGCCCGGACAGGGGTTGTTCAGCCCCAGCATTTT. Its protein is CASARTGVVQPQHF. The rearrangement uses TRBV12-5 and TRBJ1-5; TRBD1 matches at 9 bases. The CDR3 consists of 14 residues. J lost 6 bases, V lost 7 bases, and 7 bases had no gene match. Germline CDR1 and CDR2: LGHNT and FRNRAP.

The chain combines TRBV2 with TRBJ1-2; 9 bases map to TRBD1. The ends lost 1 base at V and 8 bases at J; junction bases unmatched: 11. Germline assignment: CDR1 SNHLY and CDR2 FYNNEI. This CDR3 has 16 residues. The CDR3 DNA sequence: TGTGCCAGCAGTGAAGTGCGGGGACAGGGTATGAGGGGCTACACCTTC. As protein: CASSEVRGQGMRGYTF.

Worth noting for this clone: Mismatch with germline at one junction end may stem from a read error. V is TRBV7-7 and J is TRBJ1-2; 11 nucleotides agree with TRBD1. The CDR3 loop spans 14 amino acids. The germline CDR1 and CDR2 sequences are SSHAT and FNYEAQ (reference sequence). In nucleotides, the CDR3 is TGTGCTAGCAGCTATGGGACAGGGGGGTATGGCTACACCTTC. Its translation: CASSYGTGGYGYTF.

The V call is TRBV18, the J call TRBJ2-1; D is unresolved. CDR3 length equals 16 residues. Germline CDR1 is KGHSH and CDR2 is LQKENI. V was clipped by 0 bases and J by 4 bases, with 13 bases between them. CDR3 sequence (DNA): TGTGCCAGCTCACCACCGGTTCCTACTCTTTACAATGAGCAGTTCTTC. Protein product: CASSPPVPTLYNEQFF. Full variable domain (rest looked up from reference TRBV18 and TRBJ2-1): NAGVMQNPRHLVRRRGQEARLRCSPMKGHSHVYWYRQLPEEGLKFMVYLQKENIIDESGMPKERFSAEFPKEGPSILRIQQVVRGDSAAYFCASSPPVPTLYNEQFFGPGTRLTVL.

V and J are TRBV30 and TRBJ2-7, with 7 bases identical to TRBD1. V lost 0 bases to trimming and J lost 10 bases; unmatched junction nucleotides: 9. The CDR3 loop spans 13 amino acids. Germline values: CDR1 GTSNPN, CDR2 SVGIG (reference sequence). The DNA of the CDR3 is TGTGCCTGGAGTGTACTTGAGGGGGCGGACCAGTACTTC. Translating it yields CAWSVLEGADQYF.

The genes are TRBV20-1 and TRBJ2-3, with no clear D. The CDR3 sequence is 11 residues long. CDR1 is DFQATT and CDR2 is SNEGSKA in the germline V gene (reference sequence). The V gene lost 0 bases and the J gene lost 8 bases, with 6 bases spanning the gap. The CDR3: CSARDMSTQYF. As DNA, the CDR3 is TGCAGTGCTAGAGATATGAGTACGCAGTATTTT.

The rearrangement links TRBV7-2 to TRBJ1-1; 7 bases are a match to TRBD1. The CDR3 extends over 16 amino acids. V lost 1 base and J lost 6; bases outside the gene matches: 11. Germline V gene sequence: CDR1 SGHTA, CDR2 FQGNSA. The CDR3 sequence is CASSLGTGRYGAEAFF. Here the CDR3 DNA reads TGTGCCAGCAGCTTAGGGACAGGACGATATGGCGCTGAAGCTTTCTTT.

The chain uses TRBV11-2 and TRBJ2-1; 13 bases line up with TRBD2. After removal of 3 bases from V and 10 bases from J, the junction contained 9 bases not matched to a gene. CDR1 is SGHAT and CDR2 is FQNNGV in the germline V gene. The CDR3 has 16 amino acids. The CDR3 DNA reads TGTGCCAGCAGCTTTCAACTAGCGGGGGGGTGGCAGGAGCAGTTCTTC. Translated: CASSFQLAGGWQEQFF.

The CDR3 DNA follows: TGTGCCAGCTCACCCCTGGGAGGAGGAGCTTTCTTT. Amino acids: CASSPLGGGAFF. This sequence joins TRBV18 and TRBJ1-1; no clear D. The CDR3 is 12 amino acids. V lost 3 bases and J lost 10, with 12 bases in between. Per the germline V gene, CDR1 is KGHSH and CDR2 is LQKENI.

CDR3 DNA: TGTGCCAGCAGCGTGACCTTAAATGGGCGAACCGGGGAGCTGTTTTTT. As protein: CASSVTLNGRTGELFF. The gene calls are TRBV9 and TRBJ2-2, with no clear D. This CDR3 comprises 16 residues. Trimming left V 2 bases short and J 5 bases short, with 16 bases between. Germline assignment: CDR1 SGDLS and CDR2 YYNGEE.

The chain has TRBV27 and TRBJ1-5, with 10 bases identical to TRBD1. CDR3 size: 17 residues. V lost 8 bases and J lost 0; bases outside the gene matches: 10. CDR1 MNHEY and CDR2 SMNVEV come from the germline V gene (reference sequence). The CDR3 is CASGRQGADYSNQPQHF. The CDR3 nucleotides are TGTGCCAGCGGAAGACAGGGGGCCGATTATAGCAATCAGCCCCAGCATTTT.

CDR3 DNA sequence: TGTGCCAGCAGCTTGGAACACGGCTACACCTTC. It translates to CASSLEHGYTF. This chain joins TRBV5-6 and TRBJ1-2; D ambiguous. The V end lost 0 bases, the J end lost 8 bases, and 5 bases lay between the germline ends. CDR3 size: 11 residues. CDR1 is SGHDT and CDR2 is YYEEEE in the germline V gene.